This entry is about one T cell receptor beta chain. For TCRbeta, the library was prepared with unique molecular identifiers. Each CDR3 protein is one row after TCRdb ran MiXCR on the PCR reads. Altogether about 610,000 distinct CDR3 sequences are present, over 9.5% being singletons, with the ten largest covering about 4.3%. The sample comes from a study of T-cell reconstitution after alpha-beta-depleted transplantation in children. Germline values: CDR1 SGHAT, CDR2 FQNNGV. The CDR3 contains 19 residues. After removal of 6 bases from V and 4 bases from J, the junction contained 21 bases not matched to a gene.

The clonotype comes from a human donor who donated a stem cell graft to a child with acute myeloid leukemia. This sample comprised PBMCs from the stem cell graft donor, obtained from the stem cell graft. J is TRBJ2-3 and V is TRBV11-2; TRBD2 agrees at 8 bases. This CDR3 reads CASSSDRPREGVRADTQYF. In DNA form, the CDR3 reads TGTGCCAGCAGTTCCGACCGACCACGGGAGGGAGTTAGGGCAGATACGCAGTATTTT.